This T cell receptor beta chain was observed in a study of cytomegalovirus exposure and HLA in healthy donors. Germline lookup yields CDR1 MNHEY and CDR2 SMNVEV (reference sequence). J was trimmed by 2 bases and V by 2 bases; bases with no gene match: 8. The CDR3 length is 17 residues. The PCR used 60 Vbeta and 13 Jbeta primers. Clones were sequenced by immunoSEQ multiplex PCR, and TCRdb holds only the in-frame ones, with some missing. The sample consists of about 130,000 clones, about three quarters of them appearing once. This clone was observed a few times. This chain connects TRBV27 to TRBJ2-1; TRBD1 aligns across 8 bases. This clonotype was obtained from a man aged 40-49 years in good health and CMV-seropositive. Sequenced: PBMCs. CDR3 sequence: CASSLTFQGAAYNEQFF. The CDR3 DNA follows: TGTGCCAGCAGTTTAACGTTCCAGGGGGCGGCCTACAATGAGCAGTTCTTC.